This TCR beta chain was recorded in a study of cytomegalovirus exposure and HLA in healthy donors. This clone has just a few counts. The target antigen is unknown. Study outcomes and limitations: V- and J-gene trimming of TCR beta was linked (in a later analysis) to a missense DCLRE1C variant.

Healthy bone marrow donors made up the donor group. This CDR3 region has 13 residues. Germline loops: CDR1 SGHTA, CDR2 FQGNSA. V lost 1 base and J 4 bases, leaving 7 bases between the germline ends. With 60 Vbeta and 13 Jbeta primers, the PCR was carried out. Sequencing used immunoSEQ multiplex PCR; TCRdb keeps in-frame clones, though not all of them. The sample lists more than 95,000 clones, around 10% seen once, with more than 5% in the top ten. The sample was PBMCs. This clonotype was obtained from a man aged 40-55 years in good health and CMV-seropositive. The chain combines TRBV7-2 with TRBJ1-1; D remains ambiguous. Here the CDR3 DNA reads TGTGCCAGCAGCTTAGGACAAATCACTGAAGCTTTCTTT. Its protein product is CASSLGQITEAFF.